This TCR beta chain was captured in a study of CD8+ T cells in alopecia areata. Trimming took 4 bases from V and 2 from J; bases not matched to a gene: 4. The CDR3 is made up of 16 amino acids. CDR1 is MDHEN, CDR2 SYDVKM, per germline. cDNA reverse transcribed from extracted RNA served as the sequencing template. Libraries were prepared by immunoSEQ multiplex PCR; TCRdb keeps only in-frame clonotypes and omits some of them. The table records around 150,000 clones, 50% to 60% of them present only once. The TCR sequence derives from a human donor in good health. The sample comprised CD4+ T cells sorted from blood. This chain uses TRBV28 with TRBJ2-3, with 12 bases fitting TRBD2. CDR3 amino acids: CASSSRLAGDTDTQYF. In DNA form, the CDR3 reads TGTGCCAGCAGTTCCAGACTAGCGGGAGACACAGATACGCAGTATTTT.